Sequencing of this T cell receptor beta chain was carried out in a study of cytomegalovirus exposure and HLA in healthy donors. Details on this clone: No antigen is known for it.

Findings and limits, study-wide: A later look showed TCR association rates differing by HLA locus, highest for DRB1 and lowest for HLA-C. In vitro testing confirmed a few CMV-associated chains as specific for CMV antigens.

The PCR employed 60 Vbeta primers together with 13 Jbeta primers. Here immunoSEQ multiplex PCR was the method, and the copy in TCRdb shows in-frame clones only, minus some. This table lists around 140,000 clones. Germline CDR1 MDHEN, CDR2 SYDVKM. This CDR3 is 16 amino acids long. V gave up 3 bases and J gave up 4 bases; unmatched junction bases: 10. The source material was PBMCs. The genes are TRBV28 and TRBJ2-3, with 7 bases that match TRBD1. The receptor comes from a male donor in good health and CMV-seronegative. CDR3 DNA sequence: TGTGCCAGCAGTTTCCGGACAGGATCGCTACCAGATACGCAGTATTTT. Residues: CASSFRTGSLPDTQYF.